One sample yielded the 13 T cell receptor beta chains listed below, sequenced in a study of T cell responses to AZD1222 COVID-19 vaccine. Libraries were prepared by immunoSEQ multiplex PCR; TCRdb keeps only in-frame clonotypes and omits some of them. The data hold 110,000 or so clones, with approximately 83% observed a single time. Sequenced material: peripheral blood, taken on day 0 of AZD1222 vaccination. All receptors derive from an adult in good health.

The genes are TRBV28 and TRBJ2-7; 8 positions agree with TRBD2. Germline V CDR1 and CDR2: MDHEN, SYDVKM. The CDR3 runs 14 residues. With V trimmed by 6 bases and J by 2 bases, 6 bases remained unmatched. Written as DNA, the CDR3 is TGTGCCAGCAGCCCGAGCGGGGGAACCTACGAGCAGTACTTC. Residues: CASSPSGGTYEQYF. Complete variable domain (other parts from reference TRBV28 and TRBJ2-7): DVKVTQSSRYLVKRTGEKVFLECVQDMDHENMFWYRQDPGLGLRLIYFSYDVKMKEKGDIPEGYSVSREKKERFSLILESASTNQTSMYLCASSPSGGTYEQYFGPGTRLTVT.

The chain uses TRBV9 and TRBJ1-1; D uncertain. In germline, CDR1 is SGDLS, CDR2 YYNGEE. This CDR3 comprises 17 residues. With 4 bases removed from V and 0 bases from J, the gap between germline ends came to 19 bases. CDR3 region: CASSPRGGNRMNTEAFF. The CDR3 DNA reads TGTGCCAGCAGCCCAAGAGGTGGTAACAGAATGAACACTGAAGCTTTCTTT.

The chain joins TRBV19 to TRBJ2-7; D unresolved. This CDR3 spans 14 amino acids. From germline, CDR1 is LNHDA and CDR2 SQIVND (reference sequence). V was clipped by 3 bases and J by 2 bases, with 11 bases between them. The CDR3 sequence: CASSMSSITYEQYF. CDR3 nucleotides: TGTGCCAGTAGTATGTCCTCAATAACCTACGAGCAGTACTTC.

J is TRBJ1-2 and V is TRBV10-3; D might be TRBD1 (5 bases). Deletions cut 6 bases from V and 2 bases from J, with 19 bases between. This CDR3 has 16 residues. Germline V CDR1 and CDR2: ENHRY, SYGVKD. The DNA of the CDR3 is TGTGCCATCAGAACTAAACCCGGGGGAGGGAACTATGGCTACACCTTC. As protein: CAIRTKPGGGNYGYTF.

In this sample, this clone turned up once. The V call is TRBV5-1, the J call TRBJ1-3; 9 bases map to TRBD1. J gave up 0 bases and V 2 bases, and 3 bases lay outside the gene matches. The CDR3 spans 16 residues. The germline V gene encodes CDR1 SGHRS and CDR2 YFSETQ. The CDR3 DNA reads TGCGCCAGCAGCTTTGGACAGGGGATCTCTGGAAACACCATATATTTT. This encodes CASSFGQGISGNTIYF.

The chain combines TRBV6-5 with TRBJ2-1, with 13 bases lining up with TRBD2. Germline CDR1 reads MNHEY; CDR2 reads SVGAGI. J lost 6 bases, V lost 6 bases, and 5 bases had no gene match. There are 15 residues in the CDR3. DNA of the CDR3: TGTGCCAGCAGCGGACTAGCGGGAGAAGCCAATGAGCAGTTCTTC. Amino acids: CASSGLAGEANEQFF.

The V call is TRBV6-5, the J call TRBJ2-3; D is unclear. The V and J ends lost 5 bases and 6 bases respectively, with 18 bases between them. Germline CDR1 MNHEY, CDR2 SVGAGI. This CDR3 has 15 amino acids. The CDR3 is CASSPRKGPLDTQYF. CDR3 in DNA: TGTGCCAGCAGTCCCCGCAAAGGGCCTCTGGATACGCAGTATTTT.

The gene calls are TRBV19 and TRBJ1-5; D might be TRBD1 (6 bases). The germline V and J ends were trimmed by 4 bases and 6 bases, with 19 bases remaining between them. Germline lookup yields CDR1 LNHDA and CDR2 SQIVND (reference sequence). This CDR3 region has 16 residues. DNA for the CDR3: TGTGCCAGTAGTACAAACCACAGGGCTCCAACTCAGCCCCAGCATTTT. Amino acids: CASSTNHRAPTQPQHF. The complete variable domain, with remaining parts taken from reference TRBV19 and TRBJ1-5, reads DGGITQSPKYLFRKEGQNVTLSCEQNLNHDAMYWYRQDPGQGLRLIYYSQIVNDFQKGDIAEGYSVSREKKESFPLTVTSAQKNPTAFYLCASSTNHRAPTQPQHFGDGTRLSIL.

The CDR3 spells CAWRTVAGGQSSYNEQFF. CDR3 nucleotides: TGTGCCTGGAGGACTGTAGCGGGGGGCCAGAGCTCCTACAATGAGCAGTTCTTC. The chain employs TRBV30 and TRBJ2-1, with 10 nucleotides matching TRBD2. V lost 3 bases, J lost 0 bases, and 11 bases stayed unmatched. The CDR3 has 18 residues. From germline, CDR1 is GTSNPN and CDR2 SVGIG (reference sequence).

The V and J genes are TRBV19 and TRBJ1-3; no definite D call. The CDR3 is 17 residues long. Germline V gives CDR1 LNHDA, CDR2 SQIVND (reference sequence). V lost 2 bases and J lost 0, with 14 bases in between. CDR3 region: CASSINVGTHSGNTIYF. Here the CDR3 DNA reads TGTGCCAGTAGTATAAACGTCGGCACTCACTCTGGAAACACCATATATTTT.

The chain links TRBV4-1 to TRBJ1-5, with unresolved D. V shed 1 base and J shed 9 bases, with 10 bases lying between them. This CDR3 is built from 13 residues. Germline values: CDR1 MGHRA, CDR2 YSYEKL. The CDR3 DNA reads TGCGCCAGCAGCCAAGGGACTGAGGGGCCCCAGCATTTT. It yields the protein CASSQGTEGPQHF.

The table lists this clone with a count of one. The rearrangement joins TRBV4-2 to TRBJ2-3, with 10 bases aligning to TRBD1. V lost 2 bases and J lost 6; bases outside the gene matches: 8. From germline, CDR1 is LGHNA and CDR2 YNFKEQ. The length of the CDR3 is 16 residues. The CDR3 sequence is CASSQNPGQGSDTQYF. The CDR3 DNA follows: TGTGCCAGCAGCCAAAACCCGGGACAGGGGTCGGATACGCAGTATTTT.

CDR3 amino acids: CASSELIGPGPEAFF. In nucleotides, the CDR3 is TGTGCCAGCAGTGAACTTATAGGGCCGGGGCCTGAAGCTTTCTTT. The gene calls are TRBV25-1 and TRBJ1-1; TRBD1 is a possible D gene (5 bases). The V gene lost 2 bases and the J gene lost 6 bases, with 16 bases spanning the gap. This CDR3 is built from 15 residues. Germline assignment: CDR1 MGHDK and CDR2 SYGVNS.